This paragraph reports one TCR beta chain. Its antigen is not identified. This CDR3 has 15 residues. Trimming stripped 6 bases from V and 3 bases from J, with 16 bases between. Germline V gives CDR1 MNHEY, CDR2 SVGAGI. Pooled together were second doses at about 4 or about 12 weeks. The data were obtained in a study of T cell responses to AZD1222 COVID-19 vaccine. General study findings and limits: Donors were chiefly white British, with a greater number of females, and clonal diversity was perhaps underestimated.

Method: immunoSEQ multiplex PCR; TCRdb's copy keeps in-frame clones and lacks some. The sample carries under 140,000 clones, over 90% recorded once. The V and J genes are TRBV6-5 and TRBJ2-3; D is uncertain. The sample in question was peripheral blood, obtained 28 days after the second AZD1222 dose. The receptor was isolated from an adult who received the AZD1222 COVID-19 vaccine. The CDR3, as DNA: TGTGCCAGCAGAGGGCAGTCCCTACGAACAGATACGCAGTATTTT. Translated, it gives CASRGQSLRTDTQYF.